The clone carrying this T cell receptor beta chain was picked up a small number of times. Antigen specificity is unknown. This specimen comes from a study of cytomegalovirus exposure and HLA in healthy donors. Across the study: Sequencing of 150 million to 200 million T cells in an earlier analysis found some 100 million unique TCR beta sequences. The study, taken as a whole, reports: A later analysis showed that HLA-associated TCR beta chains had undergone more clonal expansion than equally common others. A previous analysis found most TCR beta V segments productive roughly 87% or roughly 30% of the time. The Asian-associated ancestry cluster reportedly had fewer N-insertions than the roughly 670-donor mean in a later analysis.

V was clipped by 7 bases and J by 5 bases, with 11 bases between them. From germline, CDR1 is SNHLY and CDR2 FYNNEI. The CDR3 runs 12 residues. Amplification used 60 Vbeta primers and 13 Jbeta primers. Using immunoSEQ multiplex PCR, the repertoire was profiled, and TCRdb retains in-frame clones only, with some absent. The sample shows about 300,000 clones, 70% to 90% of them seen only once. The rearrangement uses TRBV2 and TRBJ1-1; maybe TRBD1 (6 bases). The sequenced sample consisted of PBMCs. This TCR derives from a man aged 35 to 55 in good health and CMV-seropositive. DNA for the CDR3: TGTGCCAGCAAGAGGGGGGGGACTGAAGCTTTCTTT. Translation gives CASKRGGTEAFF.